This TCR beta chain is drawn from a study of CD8+ T cells in alopecia areata (dated by TCRdb to the late 2010s). General notes on the study: The treated patients took part in an open-label pilot trial in which moderate-to-severe alopecia areata was treated with oral tofacitinib at 5 to 10 mg twice daily. Patients received tofacitinib for 6 to 18 months and were then followed off drug for 6 months to check for delayed response and recurrence. Human TCRbeta sequencing covered scalp tissue and sorted CD4+ and CD8+ peripheral blood T cells from patchy and totalis/universalis alopecia areata patients and healthy controls. Patients on tofacitinib were biopsied at baseline and after 4 and 24 weeks of treatment, and several of the patients also had a later scalp biopsy. High-throughput TCRbeta sequencing was used to examine T cell clonal expansion in alopecia areata in both the C3H/HeJ mouse model and human patients. RNA came from the PAXgene miRNA kit for fixed scalp, the miRNeasy kit for PBMCs, and the RNeasy kit for mouse skin. Disease severity in treated patients was measured with the SALT score, which quantifies the percentage of affected scalp surface area. Scalp clonality was compared across normal scalp (n=4), patchy alopecia areata scalp (n=8), and alopecia totalis/universalis scalp (n=8). immunoSEQ multiplex PCR using 35 Vbeta forward primers and 13 Jbeta reverse primers was used to amplify TCRbeta CDR3 regions. General study outcomes and caveats: Many expanded lesional clones were found to persist in scalp and blood during tofacitinib treatment, and relapse after treatment cessation may be partly explained by this persistence. Shared TCR sequences between patients were less evident than in mice, which may be partly attributable to HLA diversity in the patient population. Unlike mouse skin, which is dominated by gammadelta T cells, normal human skin has resident alphabeta T cells that are also sequenced, and this complicates analysis of the scalp TCR repertoire. Higher clonality and more expanded CD8+ clones were observed in lesional scalp than in normal scalp, particularly in alopecia totalis/universalis, a finding suggestive of antigenic drive. Scalp clonality and the number of expanded CD8+ clones among the top 100 scalp clones were significantly decreased by tofacitinib. Because the treated cohort was small and had just a single nonresponder, larger studies are needed to establish links between baseline CD8+ expansion and response.

This sample's time point label indicates: around 28 days on oral tofacitinib. The treatment or condition label on this specimen signifies: oral pan-JAK inhibitor, 5-10 mg twice daily. From alopecia areata patients, peripheral blood was collected along with lesional scalp punch biopsies. PBMCs were isolated by density centrifugation and stained for CD3, CD4 and CD8, after which CD4+ and CD8+ T cells were sorted on a FACSAria. Library creation used the immunoSEQ multiplex PCR assay. To provide template for TCR sequencing, every sample had RNA extracted and reverse transcribed into cDNA. SuperScript III was used for first-strand cDNA synthesis, primed with a 2:1 mix of oligo-dT and random hexamers. A synthetic immune receptor repertoire was used to measure amplification bias, and any remaining bias was corrected computationally. For the original study's pipeline: Raw reads were preprocessed for error removal, and CDR3 was defined according to IMGT conventions as running from the conserved cysteine to phenylalanine. Clonality was calculated as 1 minus Shannon entropy normalized by log2 of the number of productive unique TCRs. Whether scalp clones were CD4 or CD8 was inferred by matching scalp TCRbeta sequences against CD4 and CD8 repertoires sorted from blood. The table was pulled from immuneACCESS by TCRdb, which kept in-frame rearrangements only. Such tables lose some clones; where checked, under half of the loss comes from unresolved V genes, and the rest has no known cause. V, J and clone size are those of that table, while D and trimming were read from the DNA. This sample comprises some 98,000 clones, around 60% of them detected only once. The ten largest clonotypes hold around 15% of the sample.

About this clone itself: Its antigen is not yet known. Base qualities are missing; no much larger clone stands one base away.

V sheds 2 bases and J sheds 2 bases, leaving 16 bases between their ends. Reading from cysteine to phenylalanine, the CDR3 counts 15 amino acids. The retained sequence is limited to the CDR3, 45 bases, with the frame set at the first base. CDR1 is given as GTSNPN and CDR2 as SVGIG, both from the germline V gene (reference sequence). This TCR came from a human donor with alopecia areata. This chain is built from TRBV30 and TRBJ2-7; TRBD2 might be the D gene, on 5 matching bases. Sequenced here: CD8+ T cells sorted from blood, sampled at week 4, from a patient treated with tofacitinib. The DNA is TGTGCCTGGAGTACCGGGGTATACGGCGCCTACGAGCAGTACTTC. Translated, it reads CAWSTGVYGAYEQYF.